This is a list of T cell receptor beta chains from one sample in a study of T cells in Graves' hyperthyroidism and ophthalmopathy. TCRdb fed the multiplex PCR reads into MiXCR, producing one record per CDR3 protein. Found here are fewer than 400,000 distinct CDR3 sequences, about 15% of them singletons; the top ten hold roughly 31%. Sequencing was carried out using blood. The receptors originated from a man aged 25-45 years with Graves' hyperthyroidism. Both conserved end residues are trimmed from each CDR3. Fields, in order: V gene, clone size, J gene, CDR3 protein. Where a row states a size, it is once, few, many or the class of an expanded clone; other rows omit it.

TRBV29-1,many,TRBJ2-1,SVRRGDNEQF
TRBV18,many,TRBJ1-5,ASSNGAVNQPQH
TRBV5-5,many,TRBJ2-7,ASSSGDRGNEQY
TRBV29-1,NA,TRBJ2-1,SADVQSSYNEQF
TRBV2,many,TRBJ2-3,ASSALAGGGTDTQY
TRBV19,few,TRBJ2-1,ASSILLAGGPGHEQF
TRBV12-3/TRBV12-4,many,TRBJ2-1,ASSSIPSSSSYSEQF
TRBV24-1,NA,TRBJ1-5,ATRPDRATYSNQPQH
TRBV2,NA,TRBJ1-3,ASSERPVGEDTIY
TRBV12-5,NA,TRBJ1-5,ASGLTELLNQPQH
TRBV20-1,NA,TRBJ2-3,SARSGLAESTDTQY
TRBV7-9,few,TRBJ2-1,ASKRGGAENEQF
TRBV7-9,NA,TRBJ1-4,ASSLNFMGQGGEKLF
TRBV7-3,few,TRBJ2-3,ASSLGGKTDTQY
TRBV3-1,NA,TRBJ2-2,ASSQDRGREWLF
TRBV15,many,TRBJ2-7,ATSRGVGVGYEQY
TRBV27,NA,TRBJ1-1,ASFASEVTEAF
TRBV24-1,few,TRBJ1-5,ATGGQDQPQH
TRBV18,many,TRBJ1-1,ASSPTGGNTEAF
TRBV12-3/TRBV12-4,NA,TRBJ2-3,ASSLPGLAGSTDTQY
TRBV2,many,TRBJ2-5,ASSVGQGETQY
TRBV4-1,NA,TRBJ2-1,ASSQDWGRPPPNEQF
TRBV7-3,many,TRBJ2-1,ASSPVASSYNEQF
TRBV20-1,NA,TRBJ1-4,SARGLEQSEKLF
TRBV12-5,few,TRBJ1-1,ASGGINTEAF
TRBV7-9,NA,TRBJ2-1,ASSRRRAGREGYNEQF
TRBV9,NA,TRBJ2-1,ASSRTSGQSYNEQF
TRBV20-1,few,TRBJ1-2,SARDAKSTNYGYT
TRBV24-1,few,TRBJ1-1,ATSGPNTEAF
TRBV5-1,many,TRBJ2-1,ASSLGRTNSYNEQF
TRBV4-2,many,TRBJ2-7,ASSQVRDPEQY
TRBV11-2,many,TRBJ1-2,ASTVTVHGAQGYT
TRBV7-9,few,TRBJ2-7,ASSLGPGED
TRBV12-3/TRBV12-4,many,TRBJ2-3,ASSLRLWGTGRTDTQY
TRBV11-2,many,TRBJ2-1,ASSLAGSYNEQF
TRBV12-5,few,TRBJ2-1,ASGLSSYNEQF
TRBV20-1,few,TRBJ2-1,SALKGGTSGRNEQF
TRBV29-1,many,TRBJ2-3,SDRDSPGDTQY
TRBV28,many,TRBJ2-7,ASSFEGRINENEQY
TRBV28,NA,TRBJ1-5,ASSWDSVAGQPQH
TRBV7-9,NA,TRBJ2-7,ASSPGPYYEQY
TRBV12-5,NA,TRBJ2-5,ASGLALGETQY
TRBV6-1,NA,TRBJ1-3,ASKTEQGSGNTIY
TRBV5-1,many,TRBJ2-1,ASSLGRLEQF
TRBV3-1,many,TRBJ1-5,ASSQTWGGNQPQH